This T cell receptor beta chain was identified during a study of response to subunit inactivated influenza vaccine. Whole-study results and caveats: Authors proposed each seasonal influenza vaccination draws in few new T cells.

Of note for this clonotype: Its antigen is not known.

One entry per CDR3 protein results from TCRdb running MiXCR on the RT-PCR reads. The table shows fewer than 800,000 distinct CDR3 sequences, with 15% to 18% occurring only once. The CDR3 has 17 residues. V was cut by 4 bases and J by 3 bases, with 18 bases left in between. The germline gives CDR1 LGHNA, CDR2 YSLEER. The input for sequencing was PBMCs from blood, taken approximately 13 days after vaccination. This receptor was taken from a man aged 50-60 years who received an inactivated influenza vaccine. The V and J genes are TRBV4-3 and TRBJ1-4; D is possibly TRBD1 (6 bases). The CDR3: CASSRLYGGAANEKLFF. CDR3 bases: TGCGCCAGCAGCCGCCTATACGGGGGCGCGGCTAATGAAAAACTGTTTTTT.